The 20 T cell receptor beta chains below all came from one sample that was sequenced in a study of shared clonotypes between healthy human individuals. Terminally differentiated effector memory CD45RA+ cells were excluded by CCR7 positive selection of CD45RO-negative cells. The data were produced by immunoSEQ multiplex PCR, yet TCRdb's version contains in-frame clones alone and is incomplete. The repertoire holds about 750,000 clones, with approximately 92% as singletons. Sequencing was performed on naive CD8+ T cells sorted from blood. Receptor source: a man younger than 40 in good health.

The chain has TRBV15 and TRBJ1-2; D unresolved. Trimming removed 1 base from V and 6 bases from J, with 18 bases in between. CDR1 and CDR2 (germline): LNHNV, YYDKDF (reference sequence). This CDR3 has 16 amino acids. The CDR3 DNA reads as TGTGCCACCAGCAGAGGCTGGGCTTATATAGAAGATGGCTACACCTTC. Translation gives CATSRGWAYIEDGYTF.

V usage is TRBV6-5 and J usage is TRBJ1-5, with D uncertain. V was pared by 0 bases and J by 2 bases, with 8 bases between. The germline V gene has CDR1 MNHEY and CDR2 SVGAGI. The CDR3 sequence is 15 residues long. The DNA of the CDR3 is TGTGCCAGCAGTTACTCGATTTCGGGCAATCAGCCCCAGCATTTT. Its translation: CASSYSISGNQPQHF.

The V gene is TRBV29-1, the J gene TRBJ2-7; 7 nucleotides agree with TRBD2. V trimming: 4 bases; J trimming: 2 bases; junction bases outside the gene matches: 11. Germline loops: CDR1 SQVTM, CDR2 ANQGSEA. CDR3 length: 15 residues. The CDR3 sequence is CSVVFPASGAYEQYF. In DNA form, the CDR3 reads TGCAGCGTTGTATTTCCGGCTAGCGGTGCCTACGAGCAGTACTTC.

This chain links TRBV28 with TRBJ2-1, with 16 bases lining up with TRBD2. V dropped 4 bases and J dropped 4; count of bases not matched to a gene: 10. In germline, CDR1 is MDHEN, CDR2 SYDVKM. The CDR3 runs 19 residues. The CDR3 DNA reads TGTGCCAGCAGTTCCCCCGGGACTAGCGGGAGGGCCAGGTACAATGAGCAGTTCTTC. Amino acid sequence: CASSSPGTSGRARYNEQFF.

The rearrangement uses TRBV7-6 and TRBJ2-7, with D perhaps matching TRBD1 (7 bases). The length of the CDR3 is 16 residues. The germline CDR1 and CDR2 sequences are SGHVS and FNYEAQ. V was pared by 5 bases and J by 2 bases, with 19 bases between. The CDR3 sequence is CASSRARQGGPYEQYF. The CDR3, as DNA: TGTGCCAGCAGCCGAGCACGACAGGGAGGACCCTACGAGCAGTACTTC. Together with reference TRBV7-6 and TRBJ2-7, the CDR3 gives the full variable domain: GAGVSQSPRYKVTKRGQDVALRCDPISGHVSLYWYRQALGQGPEFLTYFNYEAQQDKSGLPNDRFSAERPEGSISTLTIQRTEQRDSAMYRCASSRARQGGPYEQYFGPGTRLTVT.

This sequence joins TRBV11-2 and TRBJ2-7, with D possibly TRBD1 on 6 matching bases. The CDR3 runs 11 residues. Between the trimmed V and J ends, which lost 5 bases and 7 bases, there was a span of 9 bases. Germline V gene lookup returns CDR1 SGHAT and CDR2 FQNNGV. CDR3 sequence: CASSPGQEQYF. The DNA of the CDR3 is TGTGCCAGCAGCCCCGGACAGGAGCAGTACTTC.

The rearrangement links TRBV5-5 to TRBJ1-6; possible D gene TRBD1, 6 bases. V was clipped by 1 base and J by 7 bases, with 12 bases between them. This CDR3 is built from 15 residues. The germline CDR1 and CDR2 sequences are SGHKS and YYEKEE (reference sequence). The CDR3 sequence: CASSLWDNWNSPLHF. The CDR3 DNA reads TGTGCCAGCAGCTTGTGGGACAACTGGAATTCACCCCTCCACTTT.

This chain's CDR3 is CASSPGQGALGYTF. In DNA, the CDR3 is TGTGCCAGCAGCCCGGGACAGGGGGCGCTTGGCTACACCTTC. V gene TRBV14 combines with J gene TRBJ1-2; 12 bases are shared with TRBD1. The germline gives CDR1 SGHDN, CDR2 FVKESK. The CDR3 covers 14 residues. V shed 4 bases, J shed 7 bases, and the junction held 4 bases outside the gene matches.

The chain employs TRBV13 and TRBJ1-2; no firm D call. Germline CDR1 PRHDT, CDR2 FYEKMQ (reference sequence). Trimming pared 1 base from V and 6 bases from J, leaving 9 bases between. This CDR3 spans 13 amino acids. The CDR3 loop reads CASSLESENGYTF. DNA of the CDR3: TGTGCCAGCAGCTTAGAATCGGAAAATGGCTACACCTTC.

The chain recombines TRBV14 with TRBJ1-5; 7 nucleotides agree with TRBD1. Trimming removed 2 bases from V and 0 bases from J; junction bases left unmatched: 1. The CDR3 runs 15 residues. Per the germline V gene, CDR1 is SGHDN and CDR2 is FVKESK. CDR3 loop: CASSQTGDSNQPQHF. CDR3 DNA sequence: TGTGCCAGCAGCCAAACAGGGGATAGCAATCAGCCCCAGCATTTT.

This chain uses TRBV7-8 with TRBJ2-5, with TRBD2 matching 7 bases. Germline V gene data show CDR1 as SGHVS and CDR2 as FQNEAQ. The length of the CDR3 is 15 residues. Unmatched junction bases numbered 10, after V lost 4 bases and J lost 5 bases. This CDR3 reads CASSSHWTSWETQYF. The CDR3 DNA reads as TGTGCCAGCAGCTCACATTGGACTAGTTGGGAGACCCAGTACTTC.

The chain uses TRBV4-1 and TRBJ2-7, with unresolved D. The V gene's germline CDR1 is MGHRA and CDR2 YSYEKL. V lost 5 bases, J lost 7 bases, and 18 bases lay in between. This CDR3 region has 14 residues. Here the CDR3 reads CASSSPDPSEEQYF. The CDR3 bases are TGCGCCAGCAGCTCCCCGGACCCCTCGGAGGAGCAGTACTTC.

The rearrangement joins TRBV28 to TRBJ2-5, with D tentatively TRBD1 or TRBD2 (5 bases each). V was cut by 5 bases and J by 3 bases, with 13 bases left in between. This CDR3 spans 14 amino acids. CDR1 and CDR2 from the germline V gene are MDHEN and SYDVKM. CDR3 sequence: CASSASRVEETQYF. CDR3 coding DNA: TGTGCCAGCAGTGCTAGCAGGGTGGAAGAGACCCAGTACTTC.

The chain employs TRBV10-3 and TRBJ2-1; 15 bases map to TRBD2. The CDR3 contains 15 residues. Trimming cost V 7 bases and J 8 bases; bases outside gene matches: 6. The germline CDR1 and CDR2 sequences are ENHRY and SYGVKD. In nucleotides, the CDR3 is TGTGCCATCATGGGGACTAGCGGGAGGATCGATGAGCAGTTCTTC. Translating it yields CAIMGTSGRIDEQFF.

Note on this clone: The same CDR3 is also encoded by other DNA sequences in this sample. This chain uses TRBV7-9 with TRBJ2-7; 7 positions match TRBD1. There are 14 residues in the CDR3. The J segment lost 2 bases and the V segment lost 1 base, leaving 2 bases of the junction unmatched. Per germline, CDR1 SEHNR and CDR2 FQNEAQ (reference sequence). The CDR3 loop reads CASSLEGQPYEQYF. The CDR3 nucleotides are TGTGCCAGCAGCTTAGAGGGACAGCCCTACGAGCAGTACTTC.

The chain couples TRBV10-2 to TRBJ2-3, with a tentative D call TRBD1 (6 bases). Germline CDR1 WSHSY, CDR2 SAAADI. There are 14 residues in the CDR3. The V and J ends lost 2 bases and 9 bases respectively, with 15 bases between them. The CDR3, as DNA: TGCGCCAGCAGTGAGGCTCGGACAGATTGGACGCAGTATTTT. Protein sequence: CASSEARTDWTQYF.

The rearrangement links TRBV7-2 to TRBJ2-3; 12 bases are shared with TRBD2. The CDR3 is 15 residues long. Germline CDR1 is SGHTA and CDR2 is FQGNSA. V was clipped by 4 bases and J by 3 bases; unmatched bases: 2. The CDR3 sequence: CASSSLAGGTDTQYF. The CDR3 DNA sequence: TGTGCCAGCAGCTCCCTAGCGGGAGGGACAGATACGCAGTATTTT.

This CDR3 is CASSWTNRWDEQFF. The DNA of the CDR3 is TGCGCCAGCAGCTGGACCAACCGGTGGGATGAGCAGTTCTTC. This rearrangement joins TRBV5-1 to TRBJ2-1; D is uncertain. Germline-derived CDR1 and CDR2 are SGHRS and YFSETQ. CDR3 length: 14 amino acids. With 3 bases removed from V and 8 bases from J, the gap between germline ends came to 15 bases.

V gene TRBV5-1 combines with J gene TRBJ2-1; 8 nucleotides agree with TRBD2. CDR1 and CDR2 from the germline V gene are SGHRS and YFSETQ. CDR3 length: 18 residues. V was pared by 4 bases and J by 1 base, with 13 bases of the junction left unmatched. The CDR3 sequence is CASSLEGSGSVSYNEQFF. Written as DNA, the CDR3 is TGCGCCAGCAGCCTGGAAGGGAGCGGGAGTGTGTCCTACAATGAGCAGTTCTTC.

A note on this clone: A single base is all that separates this from a far larger clone, so a read error is likely. The CDR3 DNA follows: TGTGCCAGCAGCCAAAAGATGAATTTC. Protein product: CASSQKMNF. The V call is TRBV7-9, the J call TRBJ1-2; D not certain. The CDR3 has 9 amino acids. Germline V CDR1 and CDR2: SEHNR, FQNEAQ (reference sequence).